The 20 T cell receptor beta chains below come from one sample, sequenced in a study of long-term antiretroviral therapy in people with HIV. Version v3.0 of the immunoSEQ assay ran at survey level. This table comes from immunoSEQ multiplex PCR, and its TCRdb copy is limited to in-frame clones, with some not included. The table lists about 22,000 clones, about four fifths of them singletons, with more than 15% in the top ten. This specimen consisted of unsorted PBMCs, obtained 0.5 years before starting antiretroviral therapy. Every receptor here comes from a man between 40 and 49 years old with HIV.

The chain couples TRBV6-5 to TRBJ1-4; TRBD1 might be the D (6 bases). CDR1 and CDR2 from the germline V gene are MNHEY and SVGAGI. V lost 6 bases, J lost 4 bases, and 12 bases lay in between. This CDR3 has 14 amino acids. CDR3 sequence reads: CASSYEGGNEKLFF. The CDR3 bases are TGTGCCAGCAGCTACGAAGGGGGTAATGAAAAACTGTTTTTT.

The CDR3 here is CASREGTETQYF. For the CDR3, the DNA is TGTGCCAGCAGAGAAGGGACGGAGACCCAGTACTTC. The chain has TRBV6-5 and TRBJ2-5; D could derive from TRBD1 or TRBD2 (5 bases each). V dropped 6 bases and J dropped 5 bases, with 10 bases sitting between them. Germline V gene lookup returns CDR1 MNHEY and CDR2 SVGAGI. This CDR3 is built from 12 residues.

The CDR3 region is CASSSPWGGGGIEQFF. The CDR3 coding sequence is TGTGCCAGCAGCTCACCTTGGGGCGGGGGAGGAATTGAGCAGTTCTTC. The chain links TRBV7-8 to TRBJ2-1; 7 nucleotides align to TRBD2. Trimming at V came to 4 bases and at J to 9 bases, leaving 15 bases not matched to a gene. The CDR3 covers 16 residues. CDR1 SGHVS and CDR2 FQNEAQ come from the germline V gene.

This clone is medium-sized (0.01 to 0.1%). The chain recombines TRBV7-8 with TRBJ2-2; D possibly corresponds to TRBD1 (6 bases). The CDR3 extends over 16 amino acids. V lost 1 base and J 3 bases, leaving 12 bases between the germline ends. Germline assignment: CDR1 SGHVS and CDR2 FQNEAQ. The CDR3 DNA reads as TGTGCCAGCAGCTTAGAGCAGGGGAAAGACACCGGGGAGCTGTTTTTT. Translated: CASSLEQGKDTGELFF.

The chain's CDR3 is CASSPRKGTDTEAFF. In DNA, the CDR3 is TGTGCCAGCAGCCCCCGTAAGGGTACGGACACTGAAGCTTTCTTT. This chain connects TRBV6-5 to TRBJ1-1; no reliable D call. CDR3 size: 15 residues. V shed 6 bases and J shed 3 bases, with 17 bases lying between them. Germline loops: CDR1 MNHEY, CDR2 SVGAGI.

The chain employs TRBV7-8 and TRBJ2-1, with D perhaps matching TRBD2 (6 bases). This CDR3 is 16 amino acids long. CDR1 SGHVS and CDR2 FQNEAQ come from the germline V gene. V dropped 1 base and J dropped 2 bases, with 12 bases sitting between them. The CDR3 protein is CASSLGIAATYNEQFF. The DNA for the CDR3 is TGTGCCAGCAGCTTAGGTATAGCGGCGACCTACAATGAGCAGTTCTTC.

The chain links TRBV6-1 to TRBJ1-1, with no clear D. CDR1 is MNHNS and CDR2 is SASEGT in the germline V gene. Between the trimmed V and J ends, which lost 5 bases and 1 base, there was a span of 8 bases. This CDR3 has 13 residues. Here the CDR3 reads CASSLTPNTEAFF. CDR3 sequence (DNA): TGTGCCAGCAGTCTGACCCCGAACACTGAAGCTTTCTTT.

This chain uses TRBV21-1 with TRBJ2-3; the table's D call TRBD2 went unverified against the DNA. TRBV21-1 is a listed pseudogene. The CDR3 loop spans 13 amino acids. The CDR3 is CASSPSGGHTQYF. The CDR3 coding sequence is TGTGCCAGCAGCCCTAGCGGGGGTCATACGCAGTATTTT.

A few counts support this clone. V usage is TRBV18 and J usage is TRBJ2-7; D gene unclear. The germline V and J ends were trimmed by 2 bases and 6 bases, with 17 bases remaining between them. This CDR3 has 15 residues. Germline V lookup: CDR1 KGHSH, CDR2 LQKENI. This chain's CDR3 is CASSPSTQRLGEQYF. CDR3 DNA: TGTGCCAGCTCACCATCGACCCAAAGGCTGGGCGAGCAGTACTTC.

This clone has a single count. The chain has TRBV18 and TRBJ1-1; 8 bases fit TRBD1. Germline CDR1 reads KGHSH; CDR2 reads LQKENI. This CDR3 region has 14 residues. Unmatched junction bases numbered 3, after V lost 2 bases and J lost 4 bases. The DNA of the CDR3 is TGTGCCAGCTCACCAGACAGGGGTCCCACTGAAGCTTTCTTT. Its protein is CASSPDRGPTEAFF.

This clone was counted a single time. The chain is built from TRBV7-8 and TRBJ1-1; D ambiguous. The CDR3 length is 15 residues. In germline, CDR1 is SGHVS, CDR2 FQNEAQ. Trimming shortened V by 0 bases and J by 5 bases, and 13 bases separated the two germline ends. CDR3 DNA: TGTGCCAGCAGCTTAGCGGGGTCATTGAGTACTGAAGCTTTCTTT. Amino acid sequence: CASSLAGSLSTEAFF.

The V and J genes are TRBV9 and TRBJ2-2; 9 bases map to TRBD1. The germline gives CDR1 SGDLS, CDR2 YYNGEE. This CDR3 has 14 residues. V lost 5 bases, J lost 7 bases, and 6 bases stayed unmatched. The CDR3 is CASSYRTGVGELFF. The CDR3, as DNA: TGTGCCAGCAGTTACAGGACAGGGGTCGGGGAGCTGTTTTTT. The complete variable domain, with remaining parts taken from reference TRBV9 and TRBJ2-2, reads DSGVTQTPKHLITATGQRVTLRCSPRSGDLSVYWYQQSLDQGLQFLIQYYNGEERAKGNILERFSAQQFPDLHSELNLSSLELGDSALYFCASSYRTGVGELFFGEGSRLTVL.

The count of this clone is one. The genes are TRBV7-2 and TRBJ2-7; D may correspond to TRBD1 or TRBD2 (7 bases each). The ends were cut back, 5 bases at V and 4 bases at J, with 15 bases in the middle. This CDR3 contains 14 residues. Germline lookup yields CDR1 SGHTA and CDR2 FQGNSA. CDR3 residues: CASSLRQGGYEQYF. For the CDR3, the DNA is TGTGCCAGCAGCCTCCGACAGGGAGGGTACGAGCAGTACTTC.

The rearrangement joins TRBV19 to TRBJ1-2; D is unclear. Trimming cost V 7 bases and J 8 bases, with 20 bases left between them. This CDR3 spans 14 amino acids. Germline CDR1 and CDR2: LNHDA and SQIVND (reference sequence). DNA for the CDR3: TGTGCCAGTACAAAACATCGTACAACGGGGGGCTACACCTTC. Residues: CASTKHRTTGGYTF. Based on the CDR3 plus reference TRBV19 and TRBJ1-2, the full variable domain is DGGITQSPKYLFRKEGQNVTLSCEQNLNHDAMYWYRQDPGQGLRLIYYSQIVNDFQKGDIAEGYSVSREKKESFPLTVTSAQKNPTAFYLCASTKHRTTGGYTFGSGTRLTVV.

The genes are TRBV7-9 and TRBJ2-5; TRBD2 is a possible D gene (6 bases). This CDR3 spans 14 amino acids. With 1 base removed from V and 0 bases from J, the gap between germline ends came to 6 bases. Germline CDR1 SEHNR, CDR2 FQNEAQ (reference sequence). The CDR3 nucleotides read TGTGCCAGCAGCTTAGGGACTAACCAAGAGACCCAGTACTTC. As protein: CASSLGTNQETQYF.

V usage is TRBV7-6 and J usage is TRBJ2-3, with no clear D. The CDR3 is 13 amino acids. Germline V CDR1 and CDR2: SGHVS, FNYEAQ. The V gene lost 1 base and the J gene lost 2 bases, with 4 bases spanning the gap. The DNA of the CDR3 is TGTGCCAGCAGCTTAGGACACACAGATACGCAGTATTTT. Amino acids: CASSLGHTDTQYF.

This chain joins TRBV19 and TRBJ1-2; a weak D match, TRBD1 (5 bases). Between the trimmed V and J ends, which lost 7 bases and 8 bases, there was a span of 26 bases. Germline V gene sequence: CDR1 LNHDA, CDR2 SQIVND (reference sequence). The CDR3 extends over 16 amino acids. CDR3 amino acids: CASKPAGGDPLSGYTF. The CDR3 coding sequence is TGTGCCAGTAAACCCGCCGGGGGGGATCCTCTATCCGGCTACACCTTC.

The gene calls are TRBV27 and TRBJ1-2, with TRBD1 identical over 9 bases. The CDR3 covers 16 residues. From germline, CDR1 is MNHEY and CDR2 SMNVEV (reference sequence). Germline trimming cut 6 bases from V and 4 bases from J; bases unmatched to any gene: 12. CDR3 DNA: TGTGCCAGCAGCCCAGTTACTGGGACAGGGTTCTATGGCTACACCTTC. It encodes CASSPVTGTGFYGYTF.

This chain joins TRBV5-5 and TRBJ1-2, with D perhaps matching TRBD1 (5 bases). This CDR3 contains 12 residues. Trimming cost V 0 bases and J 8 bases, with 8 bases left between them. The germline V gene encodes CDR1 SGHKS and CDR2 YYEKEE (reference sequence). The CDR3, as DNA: TGTGCCAGCAGCTTGGGGGGGAGAGGCTACACCTTC. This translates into CASSLGGRGYTF.

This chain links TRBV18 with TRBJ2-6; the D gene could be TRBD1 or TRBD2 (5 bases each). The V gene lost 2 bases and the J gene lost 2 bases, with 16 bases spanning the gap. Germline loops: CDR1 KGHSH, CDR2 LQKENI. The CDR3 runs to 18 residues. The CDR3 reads CASSPLGQMGAGANVLTF. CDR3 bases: TGTGCCAGCTCACCATTGGGGCAAATGGGAGCTGGGGCCAACGTCCTGACTTTC.